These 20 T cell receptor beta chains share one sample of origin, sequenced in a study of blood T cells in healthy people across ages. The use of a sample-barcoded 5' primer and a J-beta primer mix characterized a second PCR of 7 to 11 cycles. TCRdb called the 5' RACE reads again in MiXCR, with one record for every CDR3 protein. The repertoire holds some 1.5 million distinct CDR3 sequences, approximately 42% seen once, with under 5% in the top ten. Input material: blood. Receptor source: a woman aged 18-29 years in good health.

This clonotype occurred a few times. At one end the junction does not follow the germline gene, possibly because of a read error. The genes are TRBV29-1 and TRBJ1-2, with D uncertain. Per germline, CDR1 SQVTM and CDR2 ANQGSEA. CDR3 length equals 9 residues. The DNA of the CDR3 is TGCAGCGTGGAAGATGGCTACACCTTC. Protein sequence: CSVEDGYTF.

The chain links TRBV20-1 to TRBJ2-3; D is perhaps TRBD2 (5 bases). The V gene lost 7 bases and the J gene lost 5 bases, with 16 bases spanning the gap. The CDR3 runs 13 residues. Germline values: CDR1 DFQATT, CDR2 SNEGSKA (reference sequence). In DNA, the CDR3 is TGCAGTGGTCAGGAGCGGCAGAGAGATACGCAGTATTTT. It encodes CSGQERQRDTQYF.

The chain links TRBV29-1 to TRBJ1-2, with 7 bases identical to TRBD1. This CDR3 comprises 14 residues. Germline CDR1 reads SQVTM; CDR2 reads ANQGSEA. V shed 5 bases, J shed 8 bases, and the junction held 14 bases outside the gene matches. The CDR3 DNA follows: TGCAGCGTTCAGCAGGGACAGCTCACCTACGGCTACACCTTC. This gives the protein CSVQQGQLTYGYTF.

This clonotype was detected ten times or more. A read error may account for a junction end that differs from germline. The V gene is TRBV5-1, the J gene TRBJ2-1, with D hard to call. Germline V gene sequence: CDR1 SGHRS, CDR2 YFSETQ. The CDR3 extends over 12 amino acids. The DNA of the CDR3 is TGTGCCAGCAGCTCGACCTACAATGAGCAGTTCTTC. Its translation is CASSSTYNEQFF.

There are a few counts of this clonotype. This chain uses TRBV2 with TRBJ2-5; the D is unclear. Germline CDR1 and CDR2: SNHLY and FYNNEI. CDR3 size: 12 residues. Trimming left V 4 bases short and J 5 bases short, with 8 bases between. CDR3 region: CASSGSRETQYF. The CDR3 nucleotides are TGTGCCAGCAGTGGTTCAAGGGAGACCCAGTACTTC.

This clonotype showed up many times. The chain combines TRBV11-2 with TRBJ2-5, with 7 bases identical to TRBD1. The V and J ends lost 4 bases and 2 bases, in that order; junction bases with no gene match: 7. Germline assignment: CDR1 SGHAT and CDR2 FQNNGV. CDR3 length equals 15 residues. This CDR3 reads CASSSFSDRQETQYF. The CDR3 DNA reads TGTGCCAGCAGCTCCTTCTCGGACAGGCAAGAGACCCAGTACTTC.

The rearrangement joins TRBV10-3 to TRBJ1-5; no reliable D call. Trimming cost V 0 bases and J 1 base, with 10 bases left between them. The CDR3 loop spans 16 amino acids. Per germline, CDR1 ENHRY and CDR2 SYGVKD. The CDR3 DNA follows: TGTGCCATCAGTGAGTCCGGCGCTCGGAGCAATCAGCCCCAGCATTTT. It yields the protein CAISESGARSNQPQHF.

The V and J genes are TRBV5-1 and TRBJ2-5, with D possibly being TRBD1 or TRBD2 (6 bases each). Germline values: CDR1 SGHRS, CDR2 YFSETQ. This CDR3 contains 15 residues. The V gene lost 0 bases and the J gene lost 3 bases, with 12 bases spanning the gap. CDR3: CASSLDGGREETQYF. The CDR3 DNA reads TGCGCCAGCAGCTTGGACGGGGGCAGGGAAGAGACCCAGTACTTC.

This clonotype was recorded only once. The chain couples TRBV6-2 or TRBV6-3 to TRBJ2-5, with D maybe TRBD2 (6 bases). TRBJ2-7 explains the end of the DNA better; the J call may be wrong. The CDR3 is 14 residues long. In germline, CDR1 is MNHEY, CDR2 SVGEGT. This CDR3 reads CASSYADVLAEQYF. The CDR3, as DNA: TGTGCCAGCAGTTACGCCGACGTACTAGCCGAGCAGTACTTC.

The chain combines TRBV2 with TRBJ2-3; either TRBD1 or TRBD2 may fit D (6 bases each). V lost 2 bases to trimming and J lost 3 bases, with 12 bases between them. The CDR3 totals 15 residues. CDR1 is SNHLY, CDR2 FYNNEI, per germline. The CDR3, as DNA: TGTGCCAGCAGTGAAACGGGGGCAGTGACAGATACGCAGTATTTT. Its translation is CASSETGAVTDTQYF.

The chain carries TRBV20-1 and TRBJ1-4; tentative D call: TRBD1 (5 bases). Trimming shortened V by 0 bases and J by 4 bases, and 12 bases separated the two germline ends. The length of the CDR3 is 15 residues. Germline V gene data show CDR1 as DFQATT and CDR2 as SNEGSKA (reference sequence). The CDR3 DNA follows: TGCAGTGCTAGAGATTGGGACGGGGGTAATGAAAAACTGTTTTTT. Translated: CSARDWDGGNEKLFF.

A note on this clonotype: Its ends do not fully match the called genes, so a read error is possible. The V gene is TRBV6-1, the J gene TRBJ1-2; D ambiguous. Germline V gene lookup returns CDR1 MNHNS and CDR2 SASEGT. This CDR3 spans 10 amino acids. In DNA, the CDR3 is TGTGCCAGCAGTGAGTATGGCTGCACCTTC. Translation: CASSEYGCTF.

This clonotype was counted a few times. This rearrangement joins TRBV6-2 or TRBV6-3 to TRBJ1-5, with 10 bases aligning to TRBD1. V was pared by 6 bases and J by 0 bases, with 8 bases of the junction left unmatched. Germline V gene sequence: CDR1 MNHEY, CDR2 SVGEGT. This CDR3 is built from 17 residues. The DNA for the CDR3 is TGTGCCAGCAGGGATGGGGACAGGGGACTTAGCAATCAGCCCCAGCATTTT. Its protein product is CASRDGDRGLSNQPQHF.

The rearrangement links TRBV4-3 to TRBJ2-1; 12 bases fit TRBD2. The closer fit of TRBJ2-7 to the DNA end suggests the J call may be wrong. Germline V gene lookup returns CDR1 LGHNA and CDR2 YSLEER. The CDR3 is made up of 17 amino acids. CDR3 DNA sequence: TGCGCCAGCAGCCAAAGGACTAGCGGGGACTCCTACAATGAGCAGTACTTC. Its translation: CASSQRTSGDSYNEQYF.

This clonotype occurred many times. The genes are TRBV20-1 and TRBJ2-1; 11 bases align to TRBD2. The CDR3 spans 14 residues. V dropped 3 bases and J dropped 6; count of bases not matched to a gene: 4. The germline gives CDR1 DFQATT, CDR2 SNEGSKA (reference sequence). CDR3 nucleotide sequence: TGCAGTGCTAGGTTCCTAGCGGGGGGCAATGAGCAGTTCTTC. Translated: CSARFLAGGNEQFF.

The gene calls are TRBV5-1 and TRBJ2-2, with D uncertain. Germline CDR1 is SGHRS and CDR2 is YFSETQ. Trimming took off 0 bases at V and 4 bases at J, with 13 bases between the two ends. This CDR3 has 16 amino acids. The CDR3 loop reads CASSLAALQTTGELFF. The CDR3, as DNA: TGCGCCAGCAGCTTGGCCGCACTGCAAACCACCGGGGAGCTGTTTTTT.

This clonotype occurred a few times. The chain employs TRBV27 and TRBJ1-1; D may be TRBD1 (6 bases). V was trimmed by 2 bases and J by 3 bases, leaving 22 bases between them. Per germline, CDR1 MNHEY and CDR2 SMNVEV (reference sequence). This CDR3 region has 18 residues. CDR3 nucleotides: TGTGCCAGCAGTTTAGTCTCCGGGACACCCACCCCCTACACTGAAGCTTTCTTT. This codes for CASSLVSGTPTPYTEAFF.

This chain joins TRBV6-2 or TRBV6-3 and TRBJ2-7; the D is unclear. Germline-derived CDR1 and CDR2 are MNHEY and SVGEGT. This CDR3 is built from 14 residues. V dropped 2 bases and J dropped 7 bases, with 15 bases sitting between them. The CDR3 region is CASSYPRRGNEQYF. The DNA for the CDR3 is TGTGCCAGCAGTTACCCCCGGAGAGGCAATGAGCAGTACTTC.

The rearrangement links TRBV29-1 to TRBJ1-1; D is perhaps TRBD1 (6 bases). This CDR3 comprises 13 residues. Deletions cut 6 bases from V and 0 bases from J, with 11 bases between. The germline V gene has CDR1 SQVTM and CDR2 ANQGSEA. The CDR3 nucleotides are TGCAGCGTCGGGGGCGCAATGAACACTGAAGCTTTCTTT. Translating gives CSVGGAMNTEAFF.

The CDR3 spells CASSVSGVTEAFF. As DNA, the CDR3 is TGTGCCAGCAGTGTTTCTGGGGTCACTGAAGCTTTCTTT. This sequence joins TRBV2 and TRBJ1-1; D unresolved. This CDR3 has 13 residues. Between the trimmed V and J ends, which lost 4 bases and 4 bases, there was a span of 10 bases. Germline V CDR1 and CDR2: SNHLY, FYNNEI.